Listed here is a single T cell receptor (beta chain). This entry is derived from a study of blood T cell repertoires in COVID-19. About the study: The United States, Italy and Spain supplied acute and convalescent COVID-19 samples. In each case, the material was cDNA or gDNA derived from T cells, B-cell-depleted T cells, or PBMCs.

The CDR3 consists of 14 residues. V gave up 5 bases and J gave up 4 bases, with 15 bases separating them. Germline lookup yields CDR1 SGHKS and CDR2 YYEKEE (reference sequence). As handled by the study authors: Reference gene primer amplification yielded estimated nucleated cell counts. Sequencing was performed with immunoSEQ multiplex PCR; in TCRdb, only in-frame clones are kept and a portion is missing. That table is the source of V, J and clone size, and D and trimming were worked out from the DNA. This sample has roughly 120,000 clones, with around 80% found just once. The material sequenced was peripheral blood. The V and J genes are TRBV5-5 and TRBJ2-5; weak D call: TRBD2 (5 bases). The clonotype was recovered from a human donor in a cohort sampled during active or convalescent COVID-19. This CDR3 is CASRPGSNVETQYF. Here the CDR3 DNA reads TGTGCCAGCAGGCCGGGATCAAACGTAGAGACCCAGTACTTC.